The clone carrying this T cell receptor (beta chain) appeared a few times. Its matching antigen is unknown. The record originates from a study of OX40 agonist ivuxolimab in advanced cancers. Across the whole study: Past anti-PD-1, anti-PD-L1 or anti-CTLA-4 therapy was accepted, and 40% had received some. Findings and limits, study-wide: With doses of 0.1-3.0 mg/kg, partial responders showed among the lowest clonal expansion.

Libraries were prepared by immunoSEQ multiplex PCR; TCRdb keeps only in-frame clonotypes and omits some of them. The sample contains 30,000 to 35,000 clones, roughly 80% of which appear only once. This receptor was taken from an adult with an advanced solid tumor such as melanoma, head and neck, liver or kidney cancer. Source: CD4+ or CD8+ T cells sorted from blood, taken in a trial of the OX40 agonist ivuxolimab.

CDR3 nucleotides: TGCGCCAGCAGCAGGGGGGAGACCCAGTACTTC. Its protein is CASSRGETQYF. The rearrangement links TRBV5-1 to TRBJ2-5; tentatively, D is TRBD1 (6 bases). From germline, CDR1 is SGHRS and CDR2 YFSETQ. The CDR3 sequence is 11 residues long. Trimming took 4 bases from V and 5 from J, leaving 6 bases between them.